Each of the 25 T cell receptor beta chains below was sequenced from the same sample in a study of shared clonotypes between healthy human individuals. Data came from immunoSEQ multiplex PCR; TCRdb stores just in-frame clones and leaves some out. Among about 1,500,000 clones, approximately 97% were seen once, and the ten largest hold roughly 1.2%. Sequencing used naive CD4+ T cells sorted from blood. This sample's subset: CD45RA+ positively selected. These receptors were obtained from a man aged 25 to 45 in good health.

The chain joins TRBV29-1 to TRBJ2-1; TRBD1 might be the D (6 bases). The CDR3 contains 12 residues. V gave up 4 bases and J gave up 8 bases, with 12 bases separating them. The germline V gene encodes CDR1 SQVTM and CDR2 ANQGSEA. The CDR3 bases are TGCAGCGTTGGGCAGGGGTTCTATGAGCAGTTCTTC. Translating gives CSVGQGFYEQFF.

The chain joins TRBV6-1 to TRBJ1-1; unclear D gene. Germline assignment: CDR1 MNHNS and CDR2 SASEGT. V dropped 2 bases and J dropped 3 bases, with 4 bases sitting between them. This CDR3 region has 12 residues. CDR3 sequence reads: CASSELDTEAFF. Here the CDR3 DNA reads TGTGCCAGCAGTGAACTCGACACTGAAGCTTTCTTT.

V is TRBV9 and J is TRBJ2-2; maybe TRBD2 (5 bases). Trimming stripped 7 bases from V and 4 bases from J, with 14 bases between. There are 14 residues in the CDR3. Germline CDR1 and CDR2: SGDLS and YYNGEE. Written as DNA, the CDR3 is TGTGCCAGCGAAGGGAGATTAGGCACCGGGGAGCTGTTTTTT. Translated: CASEGRLGTGELFF.

The V and J genes are TRBV9 and TRBJ1-3, with D unresolved. Trimming removed 4 bases at V and 0 bases at J, with 14 bases between. The CDR3 spans 16 residues. Germline CDR1 is SGDLS and CDR2 is YYNGEE. DNA of the CDR3: TGTGCCAGCAGCTCCCTGGGGAGTTACTCTGGAAACACCATATATTTT. Protein product: CASSSLGSYSGNTIYF.

The chain combines TRBV7-2 with TRBJ2-3; 8 nucleotides agree with TRBD2. This CDR3 contains 17 residues. Germline trimming cut 5 bases from V and 4 bases from J; bases unmatched to any gene: 14. Germline lookup yields CDR1 SGHTA and CDR2 FQGNSA. The CDR3 loop is CASSARGGSTWADTQYF. The CDR3, as DNA: TGTGCCAGCAGCGCCCGGGGGGGCTCTACGTGGGCAGATACGCAGTATTTT.

The V and J genes are TRBV7-3 and TRBJ2-1; the match to TRBD2 covers 9 bases. Germline-derived CDR1 and CDR2 are SGHTA and FQGTGA. The CDR3 is made up of 18 amino acids. V lost 2 bases to trimming and J lost 1 base; unmatched junction nucleotides: 9. The CDR3 here is CASSLLELAGQSYNEQFF. DNA of the CDR3: TGTGCCAGCAGCTTATTGGAACTAGCGGGCCAATCCTACAATGAGCAGTTCTTC.

A remark on this clone: The sample has other DNA sequences that encode this CDR3 too. The V and J genes are TRBV5-4 and TRBJ2-5; D uncertain. Trimming stripped 0 bases from V and 2 bases from J, with 11 bases between. CDR1 SGHNT and CDR2 YYREEE come from the germline V gene (reference sequence). The CDR3 has 15 residues. Here the CDR3 reads CASSLGGQIQETQYF. DNA of the CDR3: TGTGCCAGCAGCTTGGGAGGTCAGATACAAGAGACCCAGTACTTC.

The rearrangement joins TRBV5-1 to TRBJ2-5; TRBD1 aligns across 7 bases. V lost 1 base to trimming and J lost 4 bases; unmatched junction nucleotides: 7. CDR3 length equals 15 residues. Germline V CDR1 and CDR2: SGHRS, YFSETQ. The CDR3 sequence is CASSLPPRTGETQYF. The CDR3, as DNA: TGCGCCAGCAGCTTGCCCCCCCGGACAGGAGAGACCCAGTACTTC.

As concerns this clone: Other DNA sequences in this sample translate to the same CDR3. V gene TRBV7-2 combines with J gene TRBJ2-5, with D possibly being TRBD2 (6 bases). Germline V gene lookup returns CDR1 SGHTA and CDR2 FQGNSA. CDR3 size: 12 residues. The V gene lost 6 bases and the J gene lost 5 bases, with 10 bases spanning the gap. The DNA for the CDR3 is TGTGCCAGCAGTCGGGGGTGGGAGACCCAGTACTTC. Amino acid sequence: CASSRGWETQYF.

Worth noting for this clone: Other DNA sequences within the sample encode an identical CDR3. V is TRBV5-8 and J is TRBJ2-1; 12 bases fit TRBD2. The CDR3 runs to 15 residues. With 0 bases clipped from V and 6 bases from J, the junction kept 1 base outside the gene matches. Per germline, CDR1 SGHTS and CDR2 YDEGEE. The CDR3 DNA reads TGTGCCAGCAGCTTGGGACTAGCGGGAGTCAATGAGCAGTTCTTC. Its protein is CASSLGLAGVNEQFF. Using reference TRBV5-8 and TRBJ2-1 for the parts outside the CDR3, the full variable domain is EAGVTQSPTHLIKTRGQQATLRCSPISGHTSVYWYQQALGLGLQFLLWYDEGEERNRGNFPPRFSGRQFPNYSSELNVNALELEDSALYLCASSLGLAGVNEQFFGPGTRLTVL.

This clone was seen only once. Sequence at one end of the junction differs from germline and may be a read error. CDR3 amino acids: CTSGSGQLPMNTEAFF. The DNA of the CDR3 is TGTACCAGCGGGTCGGGACAGCTCCCCATGAACACTGAAGCTTTCTTT. The chain couples TRBV5-4 to TRBJ1-1; 7 nucleotides align to TRBD1. CDR3 length: 16 residues. In germline, CDR1 is SGHNT, CDR2 YYREEE (reference sequence).

This clone appeared a single time. This chain uses TRBV5-1 with TRBJ2-1; D tentatively reads TRBD1 or TRBD2 (5 bases each). The CDR3 runs 14 residues. Germline-derived CDR1 and CDR2 are SGHRS and YFSETQ. Deletions cut 4 bases from V and 1 base from J, with 9 bases between. This CDR3 is CASSAGASYNEQFF. In nucleotides, the CDR3 is TGCGCCAGCAGCGCCGGGGCATCCTACAATGAGCAGTTCTTC.

This chain links TRBV9 with TRBJ2-1; D not certain. V was shortened by 0 bases and J by 8 bases, with 6 bases between the two germline ends. Germline V lookup: CDR1 SGDLS, CDR2 YYNGEE. The CDR3 totals 12 residues. The CDR3: CASSVDWDEQFF. CDR3 sequence (DNA): TGTGCCAGCAGCGTAGATTGGGATGAGCAGTTCTTC.

A note on this clone: Other nucleotide sequences from this sample produce the same CDR3. This rearrangement joins TRBV7-9 to TRBJ2-5; D call uncertain. Germline V gene sequence: CDR1 SEHNR, CDR2 FQNEAQ (reference sequence). The V and J ends lost 2 bases and 0 bases respectively, with 7 bases between them. The CDR3 runs to 14 residues. The CDR3 is CASSLRRYQETQYF. The CDR3 coding sequence is TGTGCCAGCAGCTTACGGCGTTACCAAGAGACCCAGTACTTC.

V is TRBV6-6 and J is TRBJ1-4; maybe TRBD1 (5 bases). CDR3 length: 15 residues. Trimming took off 0 bases at V and 2 bases at J, with 7 bases between the two ends. The germline CDR1 and CDR2 sequences are MNHNY and SVGAGI (reference sequence). The CDR3 nucleotides are TGTGCCAGCAGTTACTCATGGGGGACTAATGAAAAACTGTTTTTT. Amino acids: CASSYSWGTNEKLFF.

The chain links TRBV5-1 to TRBJ2-7; no definite D call. Germline lookup yields CDR1 SGHRS and CDR2 YFSETQ. The CDR3 spans 16 residues. V dropped 4 bases and J dropped 6 bases, with 23 bases sitting between them. The CDR3, as DNA: TGCGCCAGCAGCCCAAGTCGTGGCAGCCTAGTTTCCGAGCAGTACTTC. It yields the protein CASSPSRGSLVSEQYF.

The chain combines TRBV18 with TRBJ2-3, with 7 bases that match TRBD1. Germline loops: CDR1 KGHSH, CDR2 LQKENI. The CDR3 covers 13 residues. The V and J ends lost 4 bases and 4 bases, in that order; junction bases with no gene match: 2. The CDR3 protein is CASSLQGADTQYF. CDR3 nucleotides: TGTGCCAGCTCACTCCAGGGGGCAGATACGCAGTATTTT.

The J gene is TRBJ2-3, the V gene TRBV5-1, with D maybe TRBD2 (5 bases). The CDR3 contains 16 residues. Trimming took off 0 bases at V and 6 bases at J, with 17 bases between the two ends. Germline values: CDR1 SGHRS, CDR2 YFSETQ. The CDR3 DNA follows: TGCGCCAGCAGCTTGGCCGGCGGACTCGTAGGGGATACGCAGTATTTT. Translation: CASSLAGGLVGDTQYF.

The chain carries TRBV5-1 and TRBJ2-3; D is undetermined. CDR3 length: 16 residues. Germline V gives CDR1 SGHRS, CDR2 YFSETQ. The V end lost 4 bases, the J end lost 2 bases, and 17 bases lay between the germline ends. CDR3: CASSPTTFTFTDTQYF. The CDR3 region has the DNA TGCGCCAGCAGCCCAACTACGTTTACTTTCACAGATACGCAGTATTTT.

The chain uses TRBV9 and TRBJ2-1; TRBD2 agrees at 8 bases. V lost 0 bases to trimming and J lost 6 bases; unmatched junction nucleotides: 5. This CDR3 has 15 residues. Looked up from germline, CDR1 is SGDLS and CDR2 is YYNGEE. The CDR3 coding sequence is TGTGCCAGCAGCGTAGTAGCGGGAACTCTCAATGAGCAGTTCTTC. Translation: CASSVVAGTLNEQFF.

This chain links TRBV5-4 with TRBJ1-2, with D unresolved. CDR3 size: 15 residues. Trimming pared 2 bases from V and 4 bases from J, leaving 15 bases between. CDR1 SGHNT and CDR2 YYREEE come from the germline V gene (reference sequence). The CDR3 here is CASSLPPWDSYGYTF. CDR3 nucleotide sequence: TGTGCCAGCAGCTTACCCCCTTGGGATTCCTATGGCTACACCTTC.

CDR3 DNA sequence: TGTGCCAGCACCGCGGACAGGGTTCAGGAGACCCAGTACTTC. Encoded protein: CASTADRVQETQYF. This chain links TRBV7-2 with TRBJ2-5; 8 positions agree with TRBD1. CDR1 SGHTA and CDR2 FQGNSA come from the germline V gene. The CDR3 has 14 residues. With V trimmed by 7 bases and J by 5 bases, 9 bases remained unmatched.

This chain connects TRBV28 to TRBJ2-5; TRBD2 aligns across 7 bases. Germline V gene sequence: CDR1 MDHEN, CDR2 SYDVKM. The CDR3 is made up of 14 amino acids. The V segment lost 5 bases and the J segment 9 bases; nucleotides outside the gene matches: 12. The CDR3 protein is CASSPPGLPGAQYF. Here the CDR3 DNA reads TGTGCCAGCAGTCCCCCGGGACTACCGGGGGCCCAGTACTTC.

This clone showed up just once. V is TRBV27 and J is TRBJ1-4; no definite D call. The CDR3 sequence is 14 residues long. Germline-derived CDR1 and CDR2 are MNHEY and SMNVEV (reference sequence). The germline V and J ends were trimmed by 6 bases and 5 bases, with 13 bases remaining between them. In DNA, the CDR3 is TGTGCCAGCAGCACGCGAGCAGGAAATGAAAAACTGTTTTTT. It codes for CASSTRAGNEKLFF.

V usage is TRBV27 and J usage is TRBJ2-3, with 12 bases lining up with TRBD2. This CDR3 comprises 16 residues. In germline, CDR1 is MNHEY, CDR2 SMNVEV (reference sequence). J gave up 0 bases and V 5 bases, and 3 bases lay outside the gene matches. CDR3 DNA sequence: TGTGCCAGCAGTGTGCTAGCGGGAGGGAGCACAGATACGCAGTATTTT. It translates to CASSVLAGGSTDTQYF.